The clone carrying this TCR beta chain was counted ten times or more. What it binds is unknown. TCRdb recomputed calls from the reads with MiXCR, one row per CDR3 protein. Among about 98,000 distinct CDR3 sequences listed, 16% were seen once. The CDR3 extends over 15 amino acids. Trimming took off 1 base at V and 4 bases at J, with 14 bases between the two ends. CDR1 SGHTA and CDR2 FQGNSA come from the germline V gene. The record originates from a study of T cell repertoires in cytomegalovirus infection. Study context: Indicated by public TCR beta signatures were CMV infection and matching HLA type.

Overall study findings and caveats: Based on cumulative public TCR beta family frequency, carriers of CMV plus the relevant HLA were identified. HLA-C-restricted CMV clonotypes gave the most frequent clonotype in two of eight donors.

The chain links TRBV7-2 to TRBJ2-7; possibly TRBD1 for D (6 bases). This clonotype was sampled from a human donor in good health (CMV status not recorded). Some clones in this sample may be carry-over from other donors' samples. Sequenced: PBMCs. The chain's CDR3 is CASSLGQGWAYEQYF. CDR3 sequence (DNA): TGTGCCAGCAGCTTAGGGCAGGGGTGGGCATACGAGCAGTACTTC.